The present entry profiles one T cell receptor beta chain with its context. The ends were cut back, 1 base at V and 0 bases at J, with 6 bases in the middle. Germline values: CDR1 LGHDT, CDR2 YNNKEL (reference sequence). This CDR3 spans 14 amino acids. This sample is part of a study of blood T cell repertoires in COVID-19. In the study overall: In each case, the material was cDNA or gDNA derived from T cells, B-cell-depleted T cells, or PBMCs.

The authors' processing: Reference gene primer amplification in the assay estimated nucleated cell counts. Data came from immunoSEQ multiplex PCR; TCRdb stores just in-frame clones and leaves some out. The V and J calls and clone size were taken over from that table, and D and trimming were inferred from the DNA. The sample contains 140,000 to 150,000 clones, 87% of which appear only once. The study assigned cohorts using participant-reported clinical history. Within the 2 weeks before study entry, each person in the exposed group met a COVID-19 case. Sequencing used PBMCs or T cells enriched from blood (not recorded which). This chain joins TRBV3-1 (or the pseudogene TRBV3-2) and TRBJ1-1; D gene ambiguous. The source is a woman aged 40 to 50 who had been exposed to COVID-19. The CDR3 DNA reads TGTGCCAGCAGCCAAGTTCTTTTGAACACTGAAGCTTTCTTT. Translated, it gives CASSQVLLNTEAFF.